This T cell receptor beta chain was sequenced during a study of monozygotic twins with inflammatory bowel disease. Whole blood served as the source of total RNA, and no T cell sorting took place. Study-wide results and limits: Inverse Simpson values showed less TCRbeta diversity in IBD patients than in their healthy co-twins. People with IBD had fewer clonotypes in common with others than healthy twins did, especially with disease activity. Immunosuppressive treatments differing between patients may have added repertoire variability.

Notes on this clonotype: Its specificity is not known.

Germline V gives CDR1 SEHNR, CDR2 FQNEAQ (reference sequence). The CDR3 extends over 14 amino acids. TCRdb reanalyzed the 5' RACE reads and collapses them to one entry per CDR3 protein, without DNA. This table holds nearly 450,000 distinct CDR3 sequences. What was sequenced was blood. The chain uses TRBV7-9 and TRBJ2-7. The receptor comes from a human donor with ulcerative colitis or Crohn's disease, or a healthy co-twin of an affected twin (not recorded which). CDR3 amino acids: CASSSHRDRTEQYF. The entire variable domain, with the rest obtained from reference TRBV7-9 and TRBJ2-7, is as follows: DTGVSQNPRHKITKRGQNVTFRCDPISEHNRLYWYRQTLGQGPEFLTYFQNEAQLEKSRLLSDRFSAERPKGSFSTLEIQRTEQGDSAMYLCASSSHRDRTEQYFGPGTRLTVT.